This T cell receptor (beta chain) was captured in a study of blood T cell repertoires in COVID-19. As for the study in general: Acute and convalescent COVID-19 samples came from the United States, Italy and Spain. T cells, B-cell-depleted T cells, or PBMCs supplied cDNA or gDNA.

Germline V gives CDR1 LGHDT, CDR2 YNNKEL (reference sequence). V shed 0 bases and J shed 6 bases, with 12 bases lying between them. The CDR3 has 16 residues. In the authors' methods: Estimation of nucleated cell counts relied on the amplification of reference gene primers. TCRdb keeps only in-frame clones here, not all; method: immunoSEQ multiplex PCR. For V, J and clone size, that table is used; D and trimming come from the DNA. The table shows tens of thousands of clones, with 85% occurring only once. The chain is built from TRBV3-1 (or the pseudogene TRBV3-2) and TRBJ1-6; no clear D. The receptor was derived from a human donor in a cohort sampled during active COVID-19. Specimen: peripheral blood. CDR3 sequence: CASSQDPGLSNSPLHF. CDR3 DNA: TGTGCCAGCAGCCAAGACCCAGGATTGAGTAATTCACCCCTCCACTTT.